The entry below gives a single T cell receptor beta chain sequence along with its context. Under the authors' procedure: Researchers report that nucleated cell counts were estimated from reference gene primer amplification. Libraries were prepared by immunoSEQ multiplex PCR; TCRdb keeps only in-frame clonotypes and omits some of them. V and J calls and clone size are given by that table; D and trimming were obtained from the DNA. The sample lists around 200,000 clones, 65% to 80% occurring once. This sample is part of a study of blood T cell repertoires in COVID-19. Study summary: There were acute and convalescent COVID-19 samples, and they came from the United States, Italy and Spain. Nucleic acid was either cDNA or gDNA, and it came from T cells, B-cell-depleted T cells, or PBMCs.

V was clipped by 7 bases and J by 8 bases; unmatched bases: 11. The CDR3 extends over 15 amino acids. Looked up from germline, CDR1 is ENHRY and CDR2 is SYGVKD. The sequencing input was peripheral blood. The TCR comes from a man aged 45-65 years who had recovered from COVID-19. This rearrangement joins TRBV10-3 to TRBJ2-1; TRBD1 agrees at 10 bases. CDR3 amino acids: CAINPGQGRSDEQFF. The CDR3, as DNA: TGTGCCATCAACCCGGGACAGGGGAGGTCGGATGAGCAGTTCTTC.